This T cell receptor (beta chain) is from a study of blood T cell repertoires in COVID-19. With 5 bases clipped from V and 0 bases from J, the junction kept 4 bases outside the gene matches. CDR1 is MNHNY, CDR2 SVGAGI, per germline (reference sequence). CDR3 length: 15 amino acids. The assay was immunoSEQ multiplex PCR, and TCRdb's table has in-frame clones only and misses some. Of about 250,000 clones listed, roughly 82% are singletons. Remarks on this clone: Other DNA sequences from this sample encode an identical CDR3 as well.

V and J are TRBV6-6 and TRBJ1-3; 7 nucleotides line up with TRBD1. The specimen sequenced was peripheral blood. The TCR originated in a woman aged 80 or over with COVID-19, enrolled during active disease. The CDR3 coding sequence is TGTGCCAGCAGTGTACAGGGGCTCTCTGGAAACACCATATATTTT. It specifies CASSVQGLSGNTIYF.